This T cell receptor beta chain was identified during a study of cytomegalovirus exposure and HLA in healthy donors. Whole-study context: A later analysis reported the 100 to 150 validation repertoires used the same platform as the roughly 700 first-cohort repertoires. Study conclusions and caveats: According to a subsequent analysis, TCR clusters identified in the first cohort showed a tendency to co-occur across the 100 to 150 validation repertoires. Listed as cytomegalovirus-associated were roughly 180 TCR beta chains.

Here immunoSEQ multiplex PCR was the method, and the copy in TCRdb shows in-frame clones only, minus some. The sample lists about 160,000 clones; roughly 80% were seen once. The donors were members of the validation cohort comprising over a hundred subjects, separate from the roughly 640-subject first cohort. Germline-derived CDR1 and CDR2 are MNHEY and SVGAGI. This CDR3 contains 16 residues. The junction had 8 bases not matched to a gene; V was cut back by 2 bases and J by 3 bases. As for this clone: Its antigen is not known.

The chain carries TRBV6-5 and TRBJ2-7; 9 bases agree with TRBD1. This receptor was identified in a man aged 25-40 years in good health and CMV-seropositive. The specimen was PBMCs. This CDR3 is CASSYRVGTGLYEQYF. CDR3 nucleotide sequence: TGTGCCAGCAGTTACCGAGTGGGGACAGGGCTCTACGAGCAGTACTTC.